This TCR beta chain was recovered during a study of T cell clusters in autoimmune cytopenias. Each sample's input was 250 ng genomic DNA, 38,000 or so genome equivalents. The germline V gene has CDR1 SGHKS and CDR2 YYEKEE (reference sequence). This CDR3 comprises 12 residues. TRB rearrangements were amplified by touch-down multiplex PCR with mixed TRB-A/B primers. TCRdb reanalyzed the multiplex PCR reads and collapses them to one entry per CDR3 protein, without DNA. This sample carries about 15,000 distinct CDR3 sequences, with 3% to 4% going to the ten biggest clones. A further study also used this sample, focusing on T cell repertoires in aging, cancer and after chemotherapy.

The sequencing sample was made of peripheral blood. The V and J genes are TRBV5-5 and TRBJ1-3. This sequence originates from a human donor in good health. This CDR3 is CASSFGGNTIYF. Combining the CDR3 with reference TRBV5-5 and TRBJ1-3 gives the whole variable domain DAGVTQSPTHLIKTRGQQVTLRCSPISGHKSVSWYQQVLGQGPQFIFQYYEKEERGRGNFPDRFSARQFPNYSSELNVNALLLGDSALYLCASSFGGNTIYFGEGSWLTVV.